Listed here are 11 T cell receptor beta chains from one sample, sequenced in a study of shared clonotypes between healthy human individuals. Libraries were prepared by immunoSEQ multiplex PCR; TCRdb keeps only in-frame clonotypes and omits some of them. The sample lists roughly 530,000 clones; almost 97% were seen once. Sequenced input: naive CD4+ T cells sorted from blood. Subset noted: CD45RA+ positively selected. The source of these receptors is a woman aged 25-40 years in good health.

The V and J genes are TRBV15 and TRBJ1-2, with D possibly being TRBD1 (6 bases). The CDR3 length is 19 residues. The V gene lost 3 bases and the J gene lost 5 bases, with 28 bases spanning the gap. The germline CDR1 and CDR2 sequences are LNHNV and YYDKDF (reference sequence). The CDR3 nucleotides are TGTGCCACCAGCAGTCGAGCCGGGACACCGACCTCCGCAGCGTATGGCTACACCTTC. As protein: CATSSRAGTPTSAAYGYTF.

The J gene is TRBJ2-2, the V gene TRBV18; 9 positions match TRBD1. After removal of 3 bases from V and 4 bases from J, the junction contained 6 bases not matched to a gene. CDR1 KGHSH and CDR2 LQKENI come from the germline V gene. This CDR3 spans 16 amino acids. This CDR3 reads CASSPTGTGTTGELFF. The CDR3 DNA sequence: TGTGCCAGCTCACCCACCGGGACAGGGACCACCGGGGAGCTGTTTTTT. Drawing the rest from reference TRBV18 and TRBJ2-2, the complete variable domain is NAGVMQNPRHLVRRRGQEARLRCSPMKGHSHVYWYRQLPEEGLKFMVYLQKENIIDESGMPKERFSAEFPKEGPSILRIQQVVRGDSAAYFCASSPTGTGTTGELFFGEGSRLTVL.

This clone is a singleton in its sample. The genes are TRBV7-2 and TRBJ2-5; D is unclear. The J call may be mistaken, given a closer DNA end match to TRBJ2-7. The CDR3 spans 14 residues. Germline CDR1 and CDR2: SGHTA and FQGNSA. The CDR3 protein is CASSLEVGTNEQYF. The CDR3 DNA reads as TGTGCCAGCAGCTTAGAAGTGGGAACCAACGAGCAGTACTTC.

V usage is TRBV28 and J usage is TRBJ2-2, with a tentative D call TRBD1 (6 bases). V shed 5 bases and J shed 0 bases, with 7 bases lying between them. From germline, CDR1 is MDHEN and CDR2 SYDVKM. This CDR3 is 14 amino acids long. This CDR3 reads CASSQGPNTGELFF. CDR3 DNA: TGTGCCAGCAGTCAGGGGCCGAACACCGGGGAGCTGTTTTTT.

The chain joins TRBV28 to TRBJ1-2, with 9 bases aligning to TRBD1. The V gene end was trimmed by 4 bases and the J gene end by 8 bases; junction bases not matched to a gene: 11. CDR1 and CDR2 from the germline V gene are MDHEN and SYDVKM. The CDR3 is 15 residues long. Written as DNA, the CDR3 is TGTGCCAGCAGTTGGGGTCCAACAGGGGGCGGAGGCTACACCTTC. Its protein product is CASSWGPTGGGGYTF.

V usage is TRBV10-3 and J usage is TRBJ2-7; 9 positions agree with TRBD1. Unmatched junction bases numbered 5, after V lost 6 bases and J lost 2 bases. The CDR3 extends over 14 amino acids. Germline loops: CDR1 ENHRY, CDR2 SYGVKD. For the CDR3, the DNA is TGTGCCATCAGGCCAGGACAGGGGACCTACGAGCAGTACTTC. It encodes CAIRPGQGTYEQYF.

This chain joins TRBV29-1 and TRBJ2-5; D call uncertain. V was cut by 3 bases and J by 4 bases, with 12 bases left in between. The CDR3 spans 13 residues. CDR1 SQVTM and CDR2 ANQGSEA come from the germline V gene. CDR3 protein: CSVDRGSPETQYF. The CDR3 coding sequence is TGCAGCGTTGATCGCGGCTCACCAGAGACCCAGTACTTC. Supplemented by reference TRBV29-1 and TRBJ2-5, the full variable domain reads SAVISQKPSRDICQRGTSLTIQCQVDSQVTMMFWYRQQPGQSLTLIATANQGSEATYESGFVIDKFPISRPNLTFSTLTVSNMSPEDSSIYLCSVDRGSPETQYFGPGTRLLVL.

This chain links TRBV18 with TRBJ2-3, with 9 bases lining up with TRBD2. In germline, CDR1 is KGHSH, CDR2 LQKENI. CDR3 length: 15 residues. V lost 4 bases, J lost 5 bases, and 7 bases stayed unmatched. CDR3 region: CASSRPSGDKDTQYF. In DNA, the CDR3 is TGTGCCAGCTCACGCCCTAGCGGGGATAAAGATACGCAGTATTTT.

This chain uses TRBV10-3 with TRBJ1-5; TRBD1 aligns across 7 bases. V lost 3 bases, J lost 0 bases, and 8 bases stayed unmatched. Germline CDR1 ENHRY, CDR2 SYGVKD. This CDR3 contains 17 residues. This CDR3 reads CAISDGTALYSNQPQHF. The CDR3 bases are TGTGCCATCAGTGACGGGACAGCTCTTTATAGCAATCAGCCCCAGCATTTT.

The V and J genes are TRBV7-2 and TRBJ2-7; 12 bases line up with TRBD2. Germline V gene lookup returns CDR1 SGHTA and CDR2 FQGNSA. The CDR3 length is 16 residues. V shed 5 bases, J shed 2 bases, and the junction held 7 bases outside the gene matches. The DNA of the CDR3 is TGTGCCAGCAGCCCCCTGACTAGCGGGAGTACCTACGAGCAGTACTTC. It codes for CASSPLTSGSTYEQYF.

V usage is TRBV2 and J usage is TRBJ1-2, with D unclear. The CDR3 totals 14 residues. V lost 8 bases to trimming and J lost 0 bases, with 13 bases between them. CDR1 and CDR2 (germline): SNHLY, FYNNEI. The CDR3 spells CASGALISNYGYTF. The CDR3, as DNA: TGTGCCAGCGGCGCACTAATCTCTAACTATGGCTACACCTTC.